A selection of T cell receptor beta chains follows, all from one sample in a study of OX40 agonist ivuxolimab in advanced cancers. The protocol was immunoSEQ multiplex PCR, while the TCRdb copy is restricted to in-frame clones and leaves out a portion. The table includes approximately 70,000 clones, more than 70% detected once. This specimen consisted of CD4+ or CD8+ T cells sorted from blood, obtained in a trial of the OX40 agonist ivuxolimab. These receptor sequences come from an adult with an advanced solid tumor such as melanoma, head and neck, liver or kidney cancer. Both conserved end residues are part of each CDR3. Expanded clones are given a class, and other clones once, few, many or no size at all.

V gene: TRBV15
clone size: NA
J gene: TRBJ1-2
CDR3 protein: CATSRDWVGYGYTF

V gene: TRBV2
clone size: NA
J gene: TRBJ1-6
CDR3 protein: CASRTGTANSPLHF

V gene: TRBV27
clone size: NA
J gene: TRBJ2-1
CDR3 protein: CASSLWEGRYNEQFF

V gene: TRBV4-2
clone size: NA
J gene: TRBJ2-1
CDR3 protein: CASSLSGGDYNEQFF

V gene: TRBV5-1
clone size: NA
J gene: TRBJ2-3
CDR3 protein: CASSLGEGTDTQYF

V gene: TRBV5-1
clone size: NA
J gene: TRBJ2-1
CDR3 protein: CASRGTPSYNEQFF

V gene: TRBV7-2
clone size: few
J gene: TRBJ1-1
CDR3 protein: CASSLGGNNLAHTEAFF

V gene: TRBV6-6
clone size: NA
J gene: TRBJ1-1
CDR3 protein: CASSYSKGYTEAFF

V gene: TRBV7-3
clone size: once
J gene: TRBJ1-3
CDR3 protein: CASSLKKWDGMPPGNTIYF

V gene: TRBV10-3
clone size: NA
J gene: TRBJ1-5
CDR3 protein: CAISESSTASNQPQHF

V gene: TRBV7-2
clone size: NA
J gene: TRBJ1-1
CDR3 protein: CASTLGQLNTEAFF

V gene: TRBV18
clone size: once
J gene: TRBJ2-7
CDR3 protein: CASSPDRSSYEQYF

V gene: TRBV7-2
clone size: NA
J gene: TRBJ1-4
CDR3 protein: CASKGADPFEKLFF

V gene: TRBV5-1
clone size: NA
J gene: TRBJ1-2
CDR3 protein: CASSLNVLAGGYTF

V gene: TRBV10-3
clone size: NA
J gene: TRBJ1-1
CDR3 protein: CACSSSLNAEAFF

V gene: TRBV18
clone size: NA
J gene: TRBJ1-3
CDR3 protein: CASSPQGNGNTIYF

V gene: TRBV7-9
clone size: NA
J gene: TRBJ2-5
CDR3 protein: CASSLSSQAETQYF

V gene: TRBV10-3
clone size: NA
J gene: TRBJ1-5
CDR3 protein: CAISEGGEGSQPQHF

V gene: TRBV7-6
clone size: NA
J gene: TRBJ2-1
CDR3 protein: CASSVSASYNEQFF

V gene: TRBV5-1
clone size: NA
J gene: TRBJ2-7
CDR3 protein: CASSLNRGYEQYF

V gene: TRBV7-3
clone size: NA
J gene: TRBJ2-1
CDR3 protein: CASSLTSNNEQFF

V gene: TRBV19
clone size: NA
J gene: TRBJ1-2
CDR3 protein: CASSIDGGNYGYTF

V gene: TRBV5-1
clone size: NA
J gene: TRBJ1-1
CDR3 protein: CASSLAQGNTEAFF

V gene: TRBV19
clone size: NA
J gene: TRBJ2-3
CDR3 protein: CATRGGPDTQYF

V gene: TRBV9
clone size: NA
J gene: TRBJ2-3
CDR3 protein: CASSPHTDTQYF

V gene: TRBV18
clone size: NA
J gene: TRBJ2-5
CDR3 protein: CASSPVGETQYF